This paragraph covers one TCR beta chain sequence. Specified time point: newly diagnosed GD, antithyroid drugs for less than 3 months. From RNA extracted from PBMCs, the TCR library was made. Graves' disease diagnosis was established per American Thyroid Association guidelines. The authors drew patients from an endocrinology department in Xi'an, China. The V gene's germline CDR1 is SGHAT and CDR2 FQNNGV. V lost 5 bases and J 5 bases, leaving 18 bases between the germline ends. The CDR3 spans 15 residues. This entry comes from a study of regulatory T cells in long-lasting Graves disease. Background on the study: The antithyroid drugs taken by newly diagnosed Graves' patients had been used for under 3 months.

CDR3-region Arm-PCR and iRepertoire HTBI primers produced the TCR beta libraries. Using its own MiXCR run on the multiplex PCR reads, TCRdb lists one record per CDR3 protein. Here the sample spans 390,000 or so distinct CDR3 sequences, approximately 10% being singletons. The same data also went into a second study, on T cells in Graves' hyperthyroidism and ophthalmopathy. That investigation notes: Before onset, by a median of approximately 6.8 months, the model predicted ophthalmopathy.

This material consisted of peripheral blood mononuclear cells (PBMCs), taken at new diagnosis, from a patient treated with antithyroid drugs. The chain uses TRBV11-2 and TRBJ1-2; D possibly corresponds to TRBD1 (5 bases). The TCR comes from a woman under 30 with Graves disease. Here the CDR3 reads CASSPAGGPFYGYTF. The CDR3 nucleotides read TGTGCCAGCAGCCCCGCTGGGGGACCGTTTTATGGCTACACCTTC. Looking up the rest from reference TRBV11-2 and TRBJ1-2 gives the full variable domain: EAGVAQSPRYKIIEKRQSVAFWCNPISGHATLYWYQQILGQGPKLLIQFQNNGVVDDSQLPKDRFSAERLKGVDSTLKIQPAKLEDSAVYLCASSPAGGPFYGYTFGSGTRLTVV.